This T cell receptor (beta chain) comes out of a study of human T cells and chemical hapten exposure. This clonotype came up a few times. Time point indicated: pre-sensitization, week 0. Sample treatment: therapeutic diphenylcyclopropenone sensitization with weekly scalp DPC. This CDR3 is built from 16 residues. Germline V lookup: CDR1 SGHTA, CDR2 FQGNSA. V trimming: 3 bases; J trimming: 8 bases; junction bases outside the gene matches: 11. Each CDR3 protein is one row after TCRdb ran MiXCR on the RACE reads. Of about 120,000 distinct CDR3 sequences in the sample, approximately 12% were seen once. This chain uses TRBV7-2 with TRBJ1-4; 8 nucleotides align to TRBD1. Sequenced material: whole blood, taken in connection with sensitization to the hapten diphenylcyclopropenone (DPC). This receptor was identified in a woman aged 18-29 years with alopecia areata. Some clones in this sample may be carry-over from other donors' samples. CDR3 nucleotides: TGTGCCAGCAGCTTGGCTGAAGGACAGGGACGAGAAAAACTGTTTTTT. Translating gives CASSLAEGQGREKLFF.